This record looks at one T cell receptor beta chain sequence and its context. Antigen unknown. Data came from immunoSEQ multiplex PCR; TCRdb stores just in-frame clones and leaves some out. Of approximately 23,000 clones listed, about 89% are singletons. The data were obtained in a study of lymphopenia after photon versus proton radiotherapy. Study-level results: After lymphocyte nadir, photon-treated repertoires showed oligoclonal expansion, especially CD8+ Temra.

The CDR3 length is 15 residues. V lost 2 bases and J lost 7, with 15 bases in between. Germline CDR1 MNHNY, CDR2 SVGAGI (reference sequence). V gene TRBV6-6 combines with J gene TRBJ1-5; TRBD1 is a possible D gene (5 bases). Here the sequenced sample was peripheral blood, taken from a patient treated with proton-based radiotherapy. The TCR was taken from a man at least 80 years old with esophageal cancer. The CDR3 region has the DNA TGTGCCAGCAGTTACGGGGGAGAGGGGTACCAGCCCCAGCATTTT. Its protein product is CASSYGGEGYQPQHF.